These 21 T cell receptor beta chains originate from one sample sequenced in a study of OX40 agonist ivuxolimab in advanced cancers. Clones were sequenced by immunoSEQ multiplex PCR, and TCRdb holds only the in-frame ones, with some missing. The table has 70,000 to 80,000 clones, more than 85% seen once. This material consisted of CD4+ or CD8+ T cells sorted from blood, taken in a trial of the OX40 agonist ivuxolimab. Receptors originate from an adult with an advanced solid tumor such as melanoma, head and neck, liver or kidney cancer.

V is TRBV7-2 and J is TRBJ1-4; TRBD1 matches at 8 bases. The CDR3 length is 17 residues. Germline CDR1 SGHTA, CDR2 FQGNSA. The ends lost 1 base at V and 8 bases at J; junction bases unmatched: 12. CDR3 nucleotides: TGTGCCAGCAGCTTAGAGGCAGGGGGCCCTCGTGGGGAAAAACTGTTTTTT. Translated: CASSLEAGGPRGEKLFF.

CDR3 residues: CSVTPTGTGGKETQYF. CDR3 coding DNA: TGCAGCGTGACCCCTACCGGGACAGGGGGCAAAGAGACCCAGTACTTC. The chain uses TRBV29-1 and TRBJ2-5, with TRBD1 matching over 12 bases. The CDR3 loop spans 16 amino acids. Germline V gene sequence: CDR1 SQVTM, CDR2 ANQGSEA. Germline trimming cut 6 bases from V and 3 bases from J; bases unmatched to any gene: 11.

In its sample, this clone was seen once. This chain uses TRBV7-6 with TRBJ2-3; a weak D match, TRBD1 (6 bases). The V and J ends lost 5 bases and 0 bases respectively, with 21 bases between them. Germline V gene lookup returns CDR1 SGHVS and CDR2 FNYEAQ. This CDR3 comprises 18 residues. CDR3 sequence: CASSPAPTGQTSTDTQYF. The DNA of the CDR3 is TGTGCCAGCAGCCCCGCCCCCACCGGACAGACTAGCACAGATACGCAGTATTTT.

The rearrangement links TRBV30 to TRBJ2-7; D gene uncertain. The V end was cut by 0 bases, the J end by 0 bases, with 15 bases between. Germline V lookup: CDR1 GTSNPN, CDR2 SVGIG (reference sequence). The CDR3 has 16 residues. The CDR3: CAWSVYAIGSSYEQYF. For the CDR3, the DNA is TGTGCCTGGAGTGTATACGCTATAGGTAGCTCCTACGAGCAGTACTTC.

The chain carries TRBV21-1 and TRBJ2-2. TRBV21-1 is a recognized pseudogene. The CDR3 length is 15 residues. The CDR3 DNA is TGTGCCAGCAGCAAAGAGGCACAGAACACCGGGGAGCTGTTTTTT. It encodes CASSKEAQNTGELFF.

V gene TRBV7-9 combines with J gene TRBJ2-1; D tentatively fits TRBD1 or TRBD2 (5 bases each). Germline V gene data show CDR1 as SEHNR and CDR2 as FQNEAQ (reference sequence). V was cut by 5 bases and J by 7 bases, with 18 bases left in between. The CDR3 runs to 15 residues. The CDR3 DNA follows: TGTGCCAGCAGCCCCCGAGGGGATTATTTGAATGAGCAGTTCTTC. The encoded protein is CASSPRGDYLNEQFF. The full variable domain, with the rest looked up from reference TRBV7-9 and TRBJ2-1, is DTGVSQNPRHKITKRGQNVTFRCDPISEHNRLYWYRQTLGQGPEFLTYFQNEAQLEKSRLLSDRFSAERPKGSFSTLEIQRTEQGDSAMYLCASSPRGDYLNEQFFGPGTRLTVL.

The chain is built from TRBV5-6 and TRBJ1-1; no clear D. The CDR3 has 13 amino acids. Germline V gene data show CDR1 as SGHDT and CDR2 as YYEEEE. V lost 3 bases and J 4 bases, leaving 10 bases between the germline ends. In DNA form, the CDR3 reads TGTGCCAGCAGCTCGATATGGTCCACTGAAGCTTTCTTT. Translated, it gives CASSSIWSTEAFF. The variable domain in full, with the rest retrieved from reference TRBV5-6 and TRBJ1-1, is DAGVTQSPTHLIKTRGQQVTLRCSPKSGHDTVSWYQQALGQGPQFIFQYYEEEERQRGNFPDRFSGHQFPNYSSELNVNALLLGDSALYLCASSSIWSTEAFFGQGTRLTVV.

The chain links TRBV15 to TRBJ2-3; 7 bases agree with TRBD2. V lost 5 bases and J lost 0; bases outside the gene matches: 8. The CDR3 runs 16 residues. CDR1 and CDR2 from the germline V gene are LNHNV and YYDKDF (reference sequence). Here the CDR3 reads CATSWRGSFSTDTQYF. The CDR3 DNA follows: TGTGCCACCAGCTGGCGGGGGTCCTTTAGCACAGATACGCAGTATTTT.

The rearrangement uses TRBV6-5 and TRBJ2-1, with 9 bases lining up with TRBD2. This CDR3 region has 15 residues. With V trimmed by 2 bases and J by 3 bases, 2 bases remained unmatched. Germline V CDR1 and CDR2: MNHEY, SVGAGI. The CDR3 is CASSYSSGGYNEQFF. CDR3 in DNA: TGTGCCAGCAGTTACAGTAGCGGGGGCTACAATGAGCAGTTCTTC.

The CDR3 spells CASSVAAGGGGLAGAGSYNEQFF. The CDR3 DNA follows: TGTGCCAGCAGCGTAGCAGCGGGAGGTGGTGGACTAGCGGGAGCCGGGTCCTACAATGAGCAGTTCTTC. The rearrangement joins TRBV9 to TRBJ2-1; TRBD2 agrees at 13 bases. Germline-derived CDR1 and CDR2 are SGDLS and YYNGEE. The CDR3 contains 23 residues. The ends lost 0 bases at V and 1 base at J; junction bases unmatched: 19.

The chain recombines TRBV2 with TRBJ2-1; D remains ambiguous. V dropped 4 bases and J dropped 8 bases, with 21 bases sitting between them. Germline V gives CDR1 SNHLY, CDR2 FYNNEI. The CDR3 sequence is 16 residues long. CDR3 loop: CASSAFGLLQMDEQFF. CDR3 bases: TGTGCCAGCAGTGCATTCGGGCTCCTCCAGATGGATGAGCAGTTCTTC.

This clone appeared once. The chain joins TRBV18 to TRBJ2-3; maybe TRBD2 (6 bases). V was shortened by 3 bases and J by 3 bases, with 13 bases between the two germline ends. Germline V lookup: CDR1 KGHSH, CDR2 LQKENI. CDR3 size: 15 residues. CDR3 in DNA: TGTGCCAGCTCACCTTCCGCGGGATTAACAGATACGCAGTATTTT. Its protein is CASSPSAGLTDTQYF.

J is TRBJ2-7 and V is TRBV10-3, with 9 bases matching TRBD1. With V trimmed by 4 bases and J by 5 bases, 6 bases remained unmatched. The CDR3 totals 14 residues. Germline values: CDR1 ENHRY, CDR2 SYGVKD. CDR3 in DNA: TGTGCCATCAGTGGCGGGACAGGGAACCACGAGCAGTACTTC. Translating gives CAISGGTGNHEQYF.

Turning to this clone: The junction differs from germline at one of its ends, possibly a read error. V gene TRBV6-5 combines with J gene TRBJ2-7, with TRBD2 matching 9 bases. The CDR3 is 13 residues long. CDR1 and CDR2 from the germline V gene are MNHEY and SVGAGI. CDR3 sequence reads: CVSRREGLYEQYF. CDR3 sequence (DNA): TGTGTCAGCAGGCGGGAGGGCCTCTACGAGCAGTACTTC.

This clone showed up just a few times. For the CDR3, the DNA is TGTGCCAGCAGCTTAAGGCCCGGGACAGCAGGGGAAGAGACCCAGTACTTC. Translation gives CASSLRPGTAGEETQYF. This rearrangement joins TRBV11-3 to TRBJ2-5; 7 nucleotides align to TRBD1. The germline gives CDR1 SGHNT, CDR2 YENEEA. This CDR3 comprises 17 residues. Trimming cost V 2 bases and J 3 bases; bases outside gene matches: 12. Full variable domain (rest looked up from reference TRBV11-3 and TRBJ2-5): EAGVVQSPRYKIIEKKQPVAFWCNPISGHNTLYWYLQNLGQGPELLIRYENEEAVDDSQLPKDRFSAERLKGVDSTLKIQPAELGDSAVYLCASSLRPGTAGEETQYFGPGTRLLVL.

As for this clone: This sample includes further DNA sequences coding for the same CDR3. This sequence joins TRBV11-2 and TRBJ1-1, with 8 bases fitting TRBD1. V shed 5 bases and J 5 bases; nucleotides not matched to a gene: 4. Germline V gene sequence: CDR1 SGHAT, CDR2 FQNNGV. The CDR3 has 13 amino acids. The CDR3 is CASSPDRVTEAFF. In DNA, the CDR3 is TGTGCCAGCAGCCCGGACAGGGTGACTGAAGCTTTCTTT.

The chain is built from TRBV4-1 and TRBJ2-7; D may be TRBD1 (5 bases). This CDR3 contains 16 residues. Germline CDR1 is MGHRA and CDR2 is YSYEKL. V shed 0 bases and J shed 0 bases, with 12 bases lying between them. This CDR3 is CASSQDGARGSYEQYF. The DNA of the CDR3 is TGCGCCAGCAGCCAAGATGGGGCTAGGGGCTCCTACGAGCAGTACTTC.

V is TRBV11-2 and J is TRBJ2-5; 10 nucleotides agree with TRBD2. This CDR3 contains 15 residues. V lost 6 bases and J lost 2; bases outside the gene matches: 6. The germline gives CDR1 SGHAT, CDR2 FQNNGV. The DNA of the CDR3 is TGTGCCAGCAGAGGACGGACTAGCGGACAAGAGACCCAGTACTTC. Translation: CASRGRTSGQETQYF. The entire variable domain, with the rest obtained from reference TRBV11-2 and TRBJ2-5, is as follows: EAGVAQSPRYKIIEKRQSVAFWCNPISGHATLYWYQQILGQGPKLLIQFQNNGVVDDSQLPKDRFSAERLKGVDSTLKIQPAKLEDSAVYLCASRGRTSGQETQYFGPGTRLLVL.

The chain combines TRBV28 with TRBJ2-7; no clear D. The CDR3 is made up of 11 amino acids. Germline CDR1 reads MDHEN; CDR2 reads SYDVKM. V lost 5 bases to trimming and J lost 6 bases, with 8 bases between them. The CDR3 DNA reads as TGTGCCAGCAGTACCCATCGCGAGCAGTACTTC. Residues: CASSTHREQYF.

The chain links TRBV7-2 to TRBJ1-1; D gene ambiguous. V lost 7 bases and J 0 bases, leaving 12 bases between the germline ends. Germline-derived CDR1 and CDR2 are SGHTA and FQGNSA. The CDR3 sequence is 14 residues long. In nucleotides, the CDR3 is TGTGCCAGCAACCCACAGAGCATGAACACTGAAGCTTTCTTT. This codes for CASNPQSMNTEAFF.

CDR3 residues: CASGQGKQPQHF. Here the CDR3 DNA reads TGTGCCAGCGGACAGGGGAAGCAGCCCCAGCATTTT. The chain couples TRBV2 to TRBJ1-5, with 9 bases matching TRBD1. The CDR3 has 12 residues. CDR1 is SNHLY, CDR2 FYNNEI, per germline. V trimming: 8 bases; J trimming: 7 bases; junction bases outside the gene matches: 3. Using reference TRBV2 and TRBJ1-5 for the parts outside the CDR3, the full variable domain is EPEVTQTPSHQVTQMGQEVILRCVPISNHLYFYWYRQILGQKVEFLVSFYNNEISEKSEIFDDQFSVERPDGSNFTLKIRSTKLEDSAMYFCASGQGKQPQHFGDGTRLSIL.